These 26 T cell receptor beta chains were sequenced from one sample in a study of beta chain features in type 1 diabetes. TCRB transcripts that were expressed got sequenced, as all of the isolated RNA had been reverse transcribed. Sequencing was performed with immunoSEQ multiplex PCR; in TCRdb, only in-frame clones are kept and a portion is missing. The sample carries nearly 250,000 clones, 14% recorded once. The specimen was naive CD4+ T cells from blood. These receptors all stem from a middle-aged woman in good health.

Comment on this clone: Other nucleotide sequences in the sample specify the same CDR3. V is TRBV7-2 and J is TRBJ2-3, with D perhaps TRBD2 (6 bases). Germline CDR1 and CDR2: SGHTA and FQGNSA. This CDR3 spans 15 amino acids. V lost 2 bases, J lost 1 base, and 10 bases lay in between. For the CDR3, the DNA is TGTGCCAGCAGCTTAAGGAGGGGAGGCACAGATACGCAGTATTTT. It encodes CASSLRRGGTDTQYF.

The chain joins TRBV19 to TRBJ2-7; D possibly corresponds to TRBD2 (6 bases). Trimming pared 7 bases from V and 5 bases from J, leaving 15 bases between. Germline assignment: CDR1 LNHDA and CDR2 SQIVND (reference sequence). There are 13 residues in the CDR3. Here the CDR3 reads CASTRDPGDEQYF. CDR3 nucleotides: TGTGCCAGTACTAGGGATCCGGGGGACGAGCAGTACTTC. Variable domain in full (rest from reference TRBV19 and TRBJ2-7): DGGITQSPKYLFRKEGQNVTLSCEQNLNHDAMYWYRQDPGQGLRLIYYSQIVNDFQKGDIAEGYSVSREKKESFPLTVTSAQKNPTAFYLCASTRDPGDEQYFGPGTRLTVT.

This rearrangement joins TRBV25-1 to TRBJ2-3; 13 bases agree with TRBD2. V lost 4 bases to trimming and J lost 2 bases; unmatched junction nucleotides: 3. The CDR3 consists of 16 residues. The germline CDR1 and CDR2 sequences are MGHDK and SYGVNS. CDR3 loop: CASSVGLAGITDTQYF. The CDR3 DNA reads as TGTGCCAGCAGTGTGGGACTAGCGGGGATCACAGATACGCAGTATTTT.

This chain links TRBV12-2 with TRBJ1-5; the DNA was not compared with TRBD1, the D call given in the table. TRBV12-2 is classified as a pseudogene. The CDR3 runs 15 residues. The CDR3 protein is CASRFPGDRDQPQHF. DNA for the CDR3: TGTGCAAGTCGCTTCCCAGGCGACAGGGATCAGCCCCAGCATTTT.

This clone was seen ten or more times. The rearrangement links TRBV14 to TRBJ2-3, with D possibly TRBD2 on 6 matching bases. CDR3 length: 14 amino acids. Per the germline V gene, CDR1 is SGHDN and CDR2 is FVKESK. The V end was cut by 1 base, the J end by 2 bases, with 7 bases between. The CDR3 bases are TGTGCCAGCAGCCAAGGGGACTTCACAGATACGCAGTATTTT. Protein sequence: CASSQGDFTDTQYF.

The V and J genes are TRBV14 and TRBJ1-4; 7 bases match TRBD1. After removal of 4 bases from V and 3 bases from J, the junction contained 17 bases not matched to a gene. The CDR3 length is 19 residues. Germline loops: CDR1 SGHDN, CDR2 FVKESK. The CDR3 loop reads CASSPRATGIMRANEKLFF. DNA for the CDR3: TGTGCCAGCAGCCCGAGAGCGACAGGGATCATGAGGGCTAATGAAAAACTGTTTTTT.

This sequence joins TRBV6-5 and TRBJ2-7; TRBD1 matches 9 bases. CDR3 length equals 15 residues. The V segment lost 2 bases and the J segment 4 bases; nucleotides outside the gene matches: 6. The germline gives CDR1 MNHEY, CDR2 SVGAGI. CDR3 coding DNA: TGTGCCAGCAGTTACACCGGGACAGGGACTTACGAGCAGTACTTC. This encodes CASSYTGTGTYEQYF.

The rearrangement links TRBV11-3 to TRBJ2-5; D not certain. Germline V gene lookup returns CDR1 SGHNT and CDR2 YENEEA. This CDR3 contains 13 residues. Trimming left V 5 bases short and J 4 bases short, with 11 bases between. This CDR3 reads CASSPAARETQYF. CDR3 coding DNA: TGTGCCAGCAGCCCCGCAGCGAGAGAGACCCAGTACTTC.

The chain recombines TRBV5-4 with TRBJ2-3; 12 bases fit TRBD2. The germline CDR1 and CDR2 sequences are SGHNT and YYREEE (reference sequence). After removal of 4 bases from V and 3 bases from J, the junction contained 6 bases not matched to a gene. This CDR3 is built from 16 residues. This CDR3 is CASSHRTSGETDTQYF. The CDR3 nucleotides are TGTGCCAGCAGCCACCGGACTAGCGGGGAAACAGATACGCAGTATTTT.

V usage is TRBV2 and J usage is TRBJ2-3; TRBD1 agrees at 7 bases. Germline CDR1 and CDR2: SNHLY and FYNNEI. CDR3 length equals 13 residues. J lost 1 base, V lost 8 bases, and 3 bases had no gene match. CDR3 bases: TGTGCCAGCTGGGGGACAGGCACAGATACGCAGTATTTT. This translates into CASWGTGTDTQYF.

V is TRBV9 and J is TRBJ1-6; D ambiguous. Germline CDR1 and CDR2: SGDLS and YYNGEE. The CDR3 length is 14 residues. V lost 0 bases and J lost 8, with 9 bases in between. In DNA, the CDR3 is TGTGCCAGCAGCGTAGTCGGTTTGGATTCACCCCTCCACTTT. Its protein is CASSVVGLDSPLHF.

This clone was observed a handful of times. CDR3 protein: CASSLAFATNEKLFF. The DNA for the CDR3 is TGCGCCAGCAGCTTGGCCTTCGCAACTAATGAAAAACTGTTTTTT. V usage is TRBV5-1 and J usage is TRBJ1-4, with no clear D. The CDR3 extends over 15 amino acids. CDR1 is SGHRS and CDR2 is YFSETQ in the germline V gene. Trimming removed 0 bases from V and 0 bases from J, with 6 bases in between. The complete variable domain, with remaining parts taken from reference TRBV5-1 and TRBJ1-4, reads KAGVTQTPRYLIKTRGQQVTLSCSPISGHRSVSWYQQTPGQGLQFLFEYFSETQRNKGNFPGRFSGRQFSNSRSEMNVSTLELGDSALYLCASSLAFATNEKLFFGSGTQLSVL.

The chain combines TRBV6-1 with TRBJ2-5; D gene ambiguous. With 8 bases removed from V and 1 base from J, the gap between germline ends came to 11 bases. CDR3 size: 13 residues. Germline V gives CDR1 MNHNS, CDR2 SASEGT. The CDR3 spells CASGKWAQETQYF. DNA of the CDR3: TGTGCCAGCGGAAAATGGGCCCAAGAGACCCAGTACTTC.

The rearrangement links TRBV9 to TRBJ2-6, with D perhaps TRBD2 (5 bases). The CDR3 is made up of 17 amino acids. Trimming shortened V by 2 bases and J by 0 bases, and 12 bases separated the two germline ends. Germline CDR1 reads SGDLS; CDR2 reads YYNGEE. The CDR3 sequence is CASSVGLASSGANVLTF. In DNA form, the CDR3 reads TGTGCCAGCAGCGTCGGACTCGCGAGCTCTGGGGCCAACGTCCTGACTTTC.

This clone appeared a few times. V gene TRBV4-3 combines with J gene TRBJ2-3; possible D gene TRBD2, 5 bases. V lost 3 bases and J 1 base, leaving 5 bases between the germline ends. This CDR3 comprises 13 residues. Germline values: CDR1 LGHNA, CDR2 YSLEER. CDR3 amino acids: CASSQRGTDTQYF. In nucleotides, the CDR3 is TGCGCCAGCAGCCAGAGGGGCACAGATACGCAGTATTTT.

This clone was observed a handful of times. The chain recombines TRBV19 with TRBJ1-4, with D possibly being TRBD1 (5 bases). There are 13 residues in the CDR3. V gave up 4 bases and J gave up 5 bases, with 8 bases separating them. CDR1 LNHDA and CDR2 SQIVND come from the germline V gene (reference sequence). In DNA, the CDR3 is TGTGCCAGTAGTAGGCAGGGAAATGAAAAACTGTTTTTT. Its protein product is CASSRQGNEKLFF.

The genes are TRBV15 and TRBJ1-5, with D possibly TRBD1 on 5 matching bases. Germline V gives CDR1 LNHNV, CDR2 YYDKDF (reference sequence). There are 13 residues in the CDR3. The germline V and J ends were trimmed by 4 bases and 5 bases, with 9 bases remaining between them. The CDR3 reads CATSMGGDQPQHF. The CDR3 DNA follows: TGTGCCACCAGCATGGGGGGGGATCAGCCCCAGCATTTT.

The chain employs TRBV5-1 and TRBJ1-1; D gene ambiguous. V shed 2 bases and J shed 1 base, with 9 bases lying between them. The CDR3 has 14 residues. CDR1 is SGHRS and CDR2 is YFSETQ in the germline V gene. CDR3 sequence reads: CASSFGGSNTEAFF. In DNA, the CDR3 is TGCGCCAGCAGCTTTGGCGGTTCGAACACTGAAGCTTTCTTT.

The chain links TRBV2 to TRBJ2-7, with D hard to call. The V gene's germline CDR1 is SNHLY and CDR2 FYNNEI. The CDR3 is 11 amino acids. The V gene lost 5 bases and the J gene lost 2 bases, with 4 bases spanning the gap. The CDR3 coding sequence is TGTGCCAGCAGTTATGCCTACGAGCAGTACTTC. Its protein is CASSYAYEQYF.

This clone was picked up a small number of times. The chain recombines TRBV7-9 with TRBJ2-7, with 8 bases fitting TRBD1. Losses at the gene ends were 4 bases for V and 3 bases for J; bases not matched to a gene: 8. The germline gives CDR1 SEHNR, CDR2 FQNEAQ (reference sequence). CDR3 length equals 15 residues. CDR3 region: CASSSQGQGYYEQYF. CDR3 coding DNA: TGTGCCAGCAGCTCCCAAGGACAGGGTTACTACGAGCAGTACTTC.

The genes are TRBV29-1 and TRBJ2-5; the match to TRBD2 covers 10 bases. CDR3 length: 15 amino acids. The V and J ends lost 0 bases and 11 bases, in that order; junction bases with no gene match: 12. Germline lookup yields CDR1 SQVTM and CDR2 ANQGSEA. CDR3: CSVEDPSGGLLGQYF. CDR3 bases: TGCAGCGTTGAAGATCCTAGCGGGGGTCTCTTAGGGCAGTACTTC.

The V and J genes are TRBV6-9 and TRBJ2-2; D is possibly TRBD2 (5 bases). CDR1 and CDR2 (germline): MNHGY, SVAAGI. The CDR3 consists of 17 residues. The ends were cut back, 4 bases at V and 10 bases at J, with 25 bases in the middle. Written as DNA, the CDR3 is TGTGCCAGCAGTTCGCGGCTAAGACTCACCCTACGGGAGGAGCTGTTTTTT. The encoded protein is CASSSRLRLTLREELFF.

This clone has just a few counts. V is TRBV27 and J is TRBJ2-1; maybe TRBD2 (5 bases). Trimming removed 4 bases from V and 3 bases from J, with 10 bases in between. The CDR3 is 14 amino acids. Germline CDR1 MNHEY, CDR2 SMNVEV (reference sequence). CDR3 DNA sequence: TGTGCCAGCAGTTACCTAGCCGTCTACAATGAGCAGTTCTTC. Translating gives CASSYLAVYNEQFF.

The chain couples TRBV7-9 to TRBJ1-1; weak D call: TRBD1 (5 bases). The CDR3 is 14 amino acids. V lost 5 bases, J lost 4 bases, and 14 bases lay in between. Germline V gives CDR1 SEHNR, CDR2 FQNEAQ (reference sequence). CDR3 sequence reads: CASSPVGGGTEAFF. The CDR3 DNA is TGTGCCAGCAGCCCGGTGGGCGGGGGCACTGAAGCTTTCTTT.

This chain links TRBV5-1 with TRBJ2-5; possible D gene TRBD1, 6 bases. Per the germline V gene, CDR1 is SGHRS and CDR2 is YFSETQ. Trimming took 7 bases from V and 5 from J, leaving 18 bases between them. CDR3 length equals 14 residues. CDR3 protein: CASLSGDKVETQYF. Written as DNA, the CDR3 is TGCGCCAGCCTTTCCGGGGACAAGGTGGAGACCCAGTACTTC.

The chain recombines TRBV2 with TRBJ2-5; TRBD2 aligns across 15 bases. The CDR3 contains 17 residues. V shed 10 bases and J 5 bases; nucleotides not matched to a gene: 14. CDR1 SNHLY and CDR2 FYNNEI come from the germline V gene. DNA for the CDR3: TGTGCCACTCCGACGAGGACTAGCGGGGGGGCCCCGGAGACCCAGTACTTC. Its translation: CATPTRTSGGAPETQYF. The complete variable domain, with remaining parts taken from reference TRBV2 and TRBJ2-5, reads EPEVTQTPSHQVTQMGQEVILRCVPISNHLYFYWYRQILGQKVEFLVSFYNNEISEKSEIFDDQFSVERPDGSNFTLKIRSTKLEDSAMYFCATPTRTSGGAPETQYFGPGTRLLVL.